This TCR beta chain was recorded in a study of shared clonotypes between healthy human individuals. The data were produced by immunoSEQ multiplex PCR, yet TCRdb's version contains in-frame clones alone and is incomplete. The data contain approximately 330,000 clones, about 70% of them seen just once; the ten biggest clones take up roughly 10%. The sample consisted of memory CD4+ T cells sorted from blood. Subset described: CD45RA-negative fraction. This clonotype originated in a man aged 25 to 40 in good health.

The DNA for the CDR3 is TGCAGCGCAAACTCTGGGGCCAACGTCCTGACTTTC. It translates to CSANSGANVLTF. This chain uses TRBV29-1 with TRBJ2-6; D gene unclear. The CDR3 spans 12 residues. CDR1 is SQVTM and CDR2 is ANQGSEA in the germline V gene. V gave up 7 bases and J gave up 0 bases, with 4 bases separating them.